The 25 T cell receptor beta chains below all came from one sample that was sequenced in a study of T cell repertoires in cytomegalovirus infection. Using its own MiXCR run on the reads, TCRdb lists one record per CDR3 protein. The data hold hundreds of thousands of distinct CDR3 sequences, with approximately 31% observed a single time. These TCRs are of unknown antigen specificity. The material sequenced was cultured CD8+ T cells from PBMCs, taken from culture after CMV antigen stimulation. The receptors originated from a human donor in good health (CMV status not recorded). Some clones in this sample may be carry-over from other donors' samples.

The V and J genes are TRBV24-1 and TRBJ2-1; D is undetermined. Germline CDR1 reads KGHDR; CDR2 reads SFDVKD. The length of the CDR3 is 17 residues. V was trimmed by 3 bases and J by 0 bases, leaving 14 bases between them. CDR3 sequence reads: CATSDGIRITSYNEQFF. The CDR3 DNA sequence: TGTGCCACCAGTGATGGAATCAGGATAACCTCCTACAATGAGCAGTTCTTC.

This clonotype was detected many times. The chain carries TRBV7-6 and TRBJ2-3; D unclear. Germline loops: CDR1 SGHVS, CDR2 FNYEAQ. V lost 6 bases and J 2 bases, leaving 18 bases between the germline ends. The CDR3 is 16 amino acids. The CDR3 sequence: CASSTSGFGDTDTQYF. In DNA form, the CDR3 reads TGTGCCAGCAGTACGTCAGGTTTTGGGGACACAGATACGCAGTATTTT.

V gene TRBV7-6 combines with J gene TRBJ2-1; no clear D gene. Germline V CDR1 and CDR2: SGHVS, FNYEAQ. The CDR3 consists of 15 residues. The V and J ends lost 0 bases and 5 bases respectively, with 11 bases between them. The CDR3 loop reads CASSLAWGTDNEQFF. CDR3 nucleotides: TGTGCCAGCAGCTTAGCCTGGGGTACAGACAATGAGCAGTTCTTC.

The chain links TRBV7-9 to TRBJ2-7; no firm D call. Germline V gives CDR1 SEHNR, CDR2 FQNEAQ (reference sequence). This CDR3 is 15 amino acids long. The V and J ends lost 5 bases and 4 bases respectively, with 18 bases between them. CDR3 amino acids: CASSGPGRQAYEQYF. CDR3 bases: TGTGCCAGCAGCGGTCCAGGACGCCAAGCTTACGAGCAGTACTTC.

This chain links TRBV4-1 with TRBJ1-4; D not resolved. Germline V gives CDR1 MGHRA, CDR2 YSYEKL. This CDR3 spans 16 amino acids. Trimming pared 1 base from V and 0 bases from J, leaving 9 bases between. The CDR3 protein is CASSQVPPATNEKLFF. The CDR3 bases are TGCGCCAGCAGCCAAGTCCCTCCCGCAACTAATGAAAAACTGTTTTTT.

The chain is built from TRBV7-2 and TRBJ2-3; D tentatively reads TRBD1 or TRBD2 (6 bases each). V shed 5 bases and J shed 3 bases, with 18 bases lying between them. The CDR3 runs to 16 residues. Germline V CDR1 and CDR2: SGHTA, FQGNSA. CDR3 in amino acids: CASSRNKGGETDTQYF. The DNA for the CDR3 is TGTGCCAGCAGCCGAAATAAGGGGGGCGAGACAGATACGCAGTATTTT.

The chain is built from TRBV7-3 and TRBJ2-7, with D possibly being TRBD1 (8 bases). Germline V lookup: CDR1 SGHTA, CDR2 FQGTGA. The CDR3 sequence is 13 residues long. The CDR3 DNA reads as TGTGCCAACAGCCAGGGGGCGGGGGTCGAGCAGTACGTC. Translation: CANSQGAGVEQYV.

The chain combines TRBV4-1 with TRBJ2-3; D call uncertain. V was shortened by 1 base and J by 3 bases, with 11 bases between the two germline ends. The CDR3 is 15 residues long. Germline V gene lookup returns CDR1 MGHRA and CDR2 YSYEKL. CDR3 in DNA: TGCGCCAGCAGCCAAGTATGGGTTGTAACAGATACGCAGTATTTT. This codes for CASSQVWVVTDTQYF.

The genes are TRBV6-1 and TRBJ1-1; D may be TRBD1 (6 bases). Trimming stripped 1 base from V and 6 bases from J, with 15 bases between. Germline V lookup: CDR1 MNHNS, CDR2 SASEGT. The CDR3 covers 15 residues. Here the CDR3 reads CASSEGAGEGPEAFF. CDR3 in DNA: TGTGCCAGCAGTGAAGGAGCAGGGGAGGGTCCTGAAGCTTTCTTT.

In DNA, the CDR3 is TGCAGTGCTAGAGATAGAAGACAGGGGAGCTATGGCTACACCTTC. Amino acid sequence: CSARDRRQGSYGYTF. The V gene is TRBV20-1, the J gene TRBJ1-2, with TRBD1 matching 8 bases. Germline assignment: CDR1 DFQATT and CDR2 SNEGSKA (reference sequence). The CDR3 runs 15 residues. V lost 0 bases and J lost 4; bases outside the gene matches: 7.

The genes are TRBV6-4 and TRBJ2-5, with D possibly matching TRBD1 (6 bases). V was shortened by 3 bases and J by 2 bases, with 16 bases between the two germline ends. CDR1 MRHNA and CDR2 SNTAGT come from the germline V gene. This CDR3 region has 16 residues. The CDR3 DNA follows: TGTGCCAGCAGTGATGACAGGCCCACCTATCAAGAGACCCAGTACTTC. Translating it yields CASSDDRPTYQETQYF.

This clonotype was counted between two and nine times. CDR3 sequence reads: CATTKGFSHEQFF. CDR3 coding DNA: TGTGCCACCACGAAGGGTTTCAGTCATGAGCAGTTCTTC. The chain couples TRBV15 to TRBJ2-1; D is undetermined. This CDR3 region has 13 residues. Trimming took off 7 bases at V and 8 bases at J, with 15 bases between the two ends. Germline CDR1 LNHNV, CDR2 YYDKDF (reference sequence).

The J gene is TRBJ1-1, the V gene TRBV19; no clear D. There are 15 residues in the CDR3. Germline assignment: CDR1 LNHDA and CDR2 SQIVND (reference sequence). Trimming cost V 0 bases and J 4 bases, with 12 bases left between them. The CDR3 region is CASSIEARSSTEAFF. The CDR3 nucleotides are TGTGCCAGTAGTATAGAAGCCAGGTCCTCCACTGAAGCTTTCTTT.

The table lists this clonotype with many counts. The chain has TRBV7-2 and TRBJ2-2; tentatively, D is TRBD1 or TRBD2 (5 bases each). V lost 4 bases and J lost 8, with 14 bases in between. CDR3 length: 14 residues. Germline V CDR1 and CDR2: SGHTA, FQGNSA. In nucleotides, the CDR3 is TGTGCCAGCAGCTCGATCGGGGCGGGTGGGGAGCTGTTTTTT. It yields the protein CASSSIGAGGELFF.

J is TRBJ2-2 and V is TRBV12-3 or TRBV12-4, with D possibly being TRBD2 (5 bases). V gave up 6 bases and J gave up 6 bases, with 17 bases separating them. This CDR3 comprises 15 residues. CDR3 in amino acids: CASSWGALGSGELFF. The CDR3 DNA follows: TGTGCCAGCAGCTGGGGAGCGCTGGGGTCCGGGGAGCTGTTTTTT.

This chain links TRBV4-2 with TRBJ2-7; D gene ambiguous. The CDR3 runs to 16 residues. Germline V lookup: CDR1 LGHNA, CDR2 YNFKEQ. V shed 0 bases and J shed 0 bases, with 12 bases lying between them. In DNA form, the CDR3 reads TGTGCCAGCAGCCAAGAGATGGCAGGAAGCTCCTACGAGCAGTACTTC. This codes for CASSQEMAGSSYEQYF.

The J gene is TRBJ2-7, the V gene TRBV10-3, with 9 bases fitting TRBD1. CDR1 is ENHRY and CDR2 is SYGVKD in the germline V gene. Trimming at V came to 0 bases and at J to 5 bases, leaving 2 bases not matched to a gene. The CDR3 is made up of 14 amino acids. CDR3 protein: CAISESTGGDEQYF. CDR3 in DNA: TGTGCCATCAGTGAGTCGACAGGGGGGGACGAGCAGTACTTC.

Written as DNA, the CDR3 is TGTGCCAGCAGCCTAGCCCCGTACCAAGAGACCCAGTACTTC. It translates to CASSLAPYQETQYF. The gene calls are TRBV5-6 and TRBJ2-5, with D possibly being TRBD2 (5 bases). CDR1 SGHDT and CDR2 YYEEEE come from the germline V gene. This CDR3 is built from 14 residues. V was trimmed by 4 bases and J by 0 bases, leaving 10 bases between them. The variable domain in full, with the rest retrieved from reference TRBV5-6 and TRBJ2-5, is DAGVTQSPTHLIKTRGQQVTLRCSPKSGHDTVSWYQQALGQGPQFIFQYYEEEERQRGNFPDRFSGHQFPNYSSELNVNALLLGDSALYLCASSLAPYQETQYFGPGTRLLVL.

This clonotype has a handful of counts. This chain connects TRBV2 to TRBJ2-1; D is unresolved. Trimming stripped 4 bases from V and 0 bases from J, with 25 bases between. This CDR3 has 20 amino acids. The germline gives CDR1 SNHLY, CDR2 FYNNEI. The CDR3 spells CASSGLQTEGPPSSYNEQFF. CDR3 coding DNA: TGTGCCAGCAGTGGCCTACAGACCGAAGGGCCCCCGAGCTCCTACAATGAGCAGTTCTTC.

This clonotype was seen ten or more times. This chain connects TRBV7-6 to TRBJ1-2, with TRBD1 as a possible D gene (6 bases). The germline CDR1 and CDR2 sequences are SGHVS and FNYEAQ. The CDR3 loop spans 12 amino acids. V lost 5 bases and J 6 bases, leaving 10 bases between the germline ends. The DNA for the CDR3 is TGTGCCAGCAGCAGCAGGACAGATGGCTACACCTTC. Its protein product is CASSSRTDGYTF.

This clonotype was seen many times. The chain recombines TRBV7-2 with TRBJ2-1; TRBD2 aligns across 11 bases. CDR1 and CDR2 from the germline V gene are SGHTA and FQGNSA. The CDR3 is 19 residues long. After removal of 3 bases from V and 0 bases from J, the junction contained 10 bases not matched to a gene. CDR3 amino acids: CASSLMGLAEGSSYNEQFF. The CDR3, as DNA: TGTGCCAGCAGCTTGATGGGACTAGCGGAGGGGAGCTCCTACAATGAGCAGTTCTTC.

This clonotype was recorded at least ten times. DNA of the CDR3: TGTGCCAGCAGCCCGTCTAGCGGGGGTGCCATAAGCCCAGATACGCAGTATTTT. Translating it yields CASSPSSGGAISPDTQYF. The chain joins TRBV7-2 to TRBJ2-3; 10 positions match TRBD2. This CDR3 is built from 18 residues. The junction had 15 bases not matched to a gene; V was cut back by 5 bases and J by 4 bases. Per the germline V gene, CDR1 is SGHTA and CDR2 is FQGNSA.

At least ten counts were recorded for this clonotype. The chain has TRBV7-9 and TRBJ1-1; D may be TRBD1 (6 bases). CDR1 is SEHNR, CDR2 FQNEAQ, per germline (reference sequence). The CDR3 runs 15 residues. Deletions cut 1 base from V and 4 bases from J, with 13 bases between. The CDR3 DNA reads as TGTGCCAGCAGCTTAGTCGCAGGGGTTTTCACTGAAGCTTTCTTT. Amino acid sequence: CASSLVAGVFTEAFF.

The chain has TRBV4-3 and TRBJ2-7, with 10 positions matching TRBD2. CDR1 is LGHNA, CDR2 YSLEER, per germline. This CDR3 has 16 amino acids. Losses at the gene ends were 0 bases for V and 1 base for J; bases not matched to a gene: 3. The CDR3 DNA sequence: TGCGCCAGCAGCCAAGAACTAGCGGGGCCTTCCTACGAGCAGTACGTC. Translated, it gives CASSQELAGPSYEQYV.

Comments on this clonotype: A junction end diverges from the germline sequence, so it may reflect a read error. The chain employs TRBV2 and TRBJ2-4, with D possibly being TRBD2 (5 bases). Germline CDR1 and CDR2: SNHLY and FYNNEI. This CDR3 region has 11 residues. The CDR3 loop is CASLGRGLQNF. The CDR3 nucleotides are TGTGCCAGCCTGGGCAGAGGACTTCAAAACTTC.